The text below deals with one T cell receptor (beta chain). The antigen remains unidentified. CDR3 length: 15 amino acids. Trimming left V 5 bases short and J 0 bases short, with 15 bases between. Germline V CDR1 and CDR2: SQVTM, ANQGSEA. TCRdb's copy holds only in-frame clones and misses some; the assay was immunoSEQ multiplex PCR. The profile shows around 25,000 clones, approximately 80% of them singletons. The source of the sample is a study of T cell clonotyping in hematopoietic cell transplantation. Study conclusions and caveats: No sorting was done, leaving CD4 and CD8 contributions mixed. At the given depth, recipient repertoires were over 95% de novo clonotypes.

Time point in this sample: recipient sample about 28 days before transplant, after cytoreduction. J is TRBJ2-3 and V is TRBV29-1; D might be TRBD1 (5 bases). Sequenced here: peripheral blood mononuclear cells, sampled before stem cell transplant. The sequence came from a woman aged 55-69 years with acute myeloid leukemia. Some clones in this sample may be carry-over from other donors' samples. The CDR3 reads CSVKGDRTSTDTQYF. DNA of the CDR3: TGCAGCGTTAAAGGTGACAGAACTAGCACAGATACGCAGTATTTT.